This T cell receptor beta chain was sequenced during a study of shared clonotypes between healthy human individuals. Background on the study: The donor pool was made up of a couple of women and three men aged 18 to 49.

Only a few counts were recorded for this clone. Around 90 million PBMCs per unsorted sample were used for genomic DNA. Using immunoSEQ multiplex PCR, the repertoire was profiled, and TCRdb retains in-frame clones only, with some absent. The sample has some 530,000 clones, around 73% seen once. CDR1 and CDR2 (germline): GTSNPN, SVGIG (reference sequence). The CDR3 is 14 amino acids. V lost 5 bases and J lost 3, with 13 bases in between. This sequence originates from a woman aged 40-49 years in good health. Some clones in this sample may be carry-over from other donors' samples. The sample was PBMCs. This chain joins TRBV30 and TRBJ1-4, with D possibly being TRBD1 (6 bases). CDR3 sequence reads: CAWGRGGANEKLFF. For the CDR3, the DNA is TGTGCCTGGGGCAGGGGAGGGGCTAATGAAAAACTGTTTTTT.